Following are 12 T cell receptor beta chains from one sample sequenced in a study of beta chain features in type 1 diabetes. Study-wide points: The study found moderately but significantly shorter TCRB CDR3s in all four CD4+ subsets of Type 1 diabetes patients.

No antigen has been assigned to these receptors. Expressed TCRB transcripts were sequenced because the isolated RNA had all been reverse transcribed beforehand. Only in-frame clones appear in the TCRdb table, and some are missing; sequencing was by immunoSEQ multiplex PCR. The data hold around 260,000 clones, with about a fifth observed a single time. The sequenced sample consisted of naive CD4+ T cells from blood. The receptors derive from a woman in her forties with type 1 diabetes.

The rearrangement joins TRBV28 to TRBJ1-2; TRBD1 aligns across 8 bases. Germline assignment: CDR1 MDHEN and CDR2 SYDVKM. V dropped 3 bases and J dropped 8; count of bases not matched to a gene: 5. This CDR3 has 13 residues. DNA for the CDR3: TGTGCCAGCAGTTTTCAGACAGGGGTGGGCTACACCTTC. Protein: CASSFQTGVGYTF.

The chain uses TRBV30 and TRBJ2-3; TRBD1 aligns across 9 bases. Germline trimming cut 2 bases from V and 1 base from J; bases unmatched to any gene: 4. CDR3 length: 15 amino acids. Germline V gene sequence: CDR1 GTSNPN, CDR2 SVGIG (reference sequence). The CDR3 here is CAWSSNRGRTDTQYF. The CDR3 coding sequence is TGTGCCTGGAGTTCGAACAGGGGGCGCACAGATACGCAGTATTTT.

The chain recombines TRBV7-9 with TRBJ1-6, with a possible D match to TRBD1 (5 bases). The V end was cut by 5 bases, the J end by 7 bases, with 18 bases between. Germline V CDR1 and CDR2: SEHNR, FQNEAQ (reference sequence). There are 16 residues in the CDR3. As DNA, the CDR3 is TGTGCCAGCAGCCCGCAGGGCCGGGAGACGAATTCACCCCTCCACTTT. Protein sequence: CASSPQGRETNSPLHF.

This clone came up a few times. Other DNA sequences of this sample code for an identical CDR3. The CDR3 loop reads CASSFGQGDEKLFF. CDR3 DNA: TGTGCCAGCAGCTTCGGACAGGGAGATGAAAAACTGTTTTTT. The chain has TRBV7-9 and TRBJ1-4, with TRBD1 matching 8 bases. V shed 3 bases and J 6 bases; nucleotides not matched to a gene: 3. Germline CDR1 SEHNR, CDR2 FQNEAQ (reference sequence). The CDR3 totals 14 residues.

The table lists this clone with a few counts. This chain connects TRBV2 to TRBJ2-7; the D gene is possibly TRBD1 (6 bases). V dropped 3 bases and J dropped 0 bases, with 12 bases sitting between them. The V gene's germline CDR1 is SNHLY and CDR2 FYNNEI. The CDR3 length is 15 residues. The CDR3: CASSDLGQLSYEQYF. The CDR3 DNA sequence: TGTGCCAGCAGTGACCTAGGACAGCTCTCCTACGAGCAGTACTTC.

This rearrangement joins TRBV11-1 to TRBJ2-2; 7 bases map to TRBD1. From germline, CDR1 is SGHAT and CDR2 FQDESV (reference sequence). The CDR3 covers 15 residues. V lost 6 bases, J lost 6 bases, and 10 bases stayed unmatched. CDR3 sequence: CASSSYRGNAGELFF. In nucleotides, the CDR3 is TGTGCCAGCAGTTCGTACAGGGGTAACGCCGGGGAGCTGTTTTTT.

The rearrangement uses TRBV19 and TRBJ2-5; tentatively, D is TRBD2 (5 bases). CDR1 and CDR2 (germline): LNHDA, SQIVND (reference sequence). The CDR3 consists of 14 residues. V was cut by 3 bases and J by 2 bases, with 10 bases left in between. The CDR3 loop is CASSIGAVQETQYF. In DNA form, the CDR3 reads TGTGCCAGTAGTATTGGAGCGGTACAAGAGACCCAGTACTTC.

The rearrangement links TRBV9 to TRBJ2-7; D remains ambiguous. The V gene's germline CDR1 is SGDLS and CDR2 YYNGEE. The CDR3 extends over 15 amino acids. The germline V and J ends were trimmed by 0 bases and 2 bases, with 12 bases remaining between them. CDR3 nucleotide sequence: TGTGCCAGCAGCGTAGGGGCAGGCGCAACCTACGAGCAGTACTTC. Amino acid sequence: CASSVGAGATYEQYF. Full variable domain (rest looked up from reference TRBV9 and TRBJ2-7): DSGVTQTPKHLITATGQRVTLRCSPRSGDLSVYWYQQSLDQGLQFLIQYYNGEERAKGNILERFSAQQFPDLHSELNLSSLELGDSALYFCASSVGAGATYEQYFGPGTRLTVT.

The chain has TRBV9 and TRBJ2-3, with 7 positions matching TRBD2. There are 16 residues in the CDR3. The V and J ends lost 0 bases and 6 bases, in that order; junction bases with no gene match: 10. Per germline, CDR1 SGDLS and CDR2 YYNGEE. Written as DNA, the CDR3 is TGTGCCAGCAGCGTAGAGGGAGGACTAGGGTTGGATACGCAGTATTTT. Protein sequence: CASSVEGGLGLDTQYF.

The sample holds a few counts of this clone. This chain uses TRBV28 with TRBJ2-3; D possibly corresponds to TRBD1 (6 bases). Trimming stripped 4 bases from V and 3 bases from J, with 17 bases between. This CDR3 region has 16 residues. Germline assignment: CDR1 MDHEN and CDR2 SYDVKM. The CDR3 nucleotides read TGTGCCAGCAGTTCACCTACAGGGTTGGGTACAGATACGCAGTATTTT. Amino acid sequence: CASSSPTGLGTDTQYF.

This clone occurred a few times. The chain has TRBV18 and TRBJ2-1; no definite D call. CDR3 length: 15 residues. CDR1 and CDR2 (germline): KGHSH, LQKENI. V lost 3 bases, J lost 7 bases, and 16 bases lay in between. The CDR3 spells CASSPINNMKNEQFF. Here the CDR3 DNA reads TGTGCCAGCTCACCCATTAACAACATGAAGAATGAGCAGTTCTTC.

This clone was counted only a few times. The chain links TRBV15 to TRBJ1-1; 9 nucleotides line up with TRBD1. The CDR3 spans 14 residues. The germline CDR1 and CDR2 sequences are LNHNV and YYDKDF (reference sequence). The J segment lost 1 base and the V segment lost 6 bases, leaving 3 bases of the junction unmatched. The CDR3 protein is CATRGQGWNTEAFF. The CDR3 DNA is TGTGCCACCAGGGGACAGGGATGGAACACTGAAGCTTTCTTT.